A single sample gave rise to the 23 T cell receptor beta chains below, sequenced in a study of OX40 agonist ivuxolimab in advanced cancers. Produced via immunoSEQ multiplex PCR; TCRdb's table is partial and in-frame only. The table shows 6,000 to 7,000 clones, with 69% occurring only once. The sample in question was CD4+ or CD8+ T cells sorted from blood, obtained in a trial of the OX40 agonist ivuxolimab. The receptors derive from an adult with an advanced solid tumor such as melanoma, head and neck, liver or kidney cancer.

The J gene is TRBJ2-2, the V gene TRBV6-1; D unclear. The V and J ends lost 7 bases and 3 bases respectively, with 6 bases between them. Germline assignment: CDR1 MNHNS and CDR2 SASEGT. The CDR3 contains 12 residues. The CDR3 is CASTRDTGELFF. DNA for the CDR3: TGTGCCAGCACACGGGACACCGGGGAGCTGTTTTTT.

This clone was picked up a small number of times. The V gene is TRBV28, the J gene TRBJ1-1, with 7 bases lining up with TRBD1. Germline loops: CDR1 MDHEN, CDR2 SYDVKM. The CDR3 totals 15 residues. Germline trimming cut 1 base from V and 2 bases from J; bases unmatched to any gene: 4. The CDR3 sequence: CASSLFYRGNTEAFF. CDR3 nucleotides: TGTGCCAGCAGTTTATTCTACAGGGGAAACACTGAAGCTTTCTTT.

In DNA, the CDR3 is TGTGCCAGCAGTGAGTGGACCGTGTACCAAGAGACCCAGTACTTC. It specifies CASSEWTVYQETQYF. The chain uses TRBV6-1 and TRBJ2-5; D gene unclear. The V and J ends lost 3 bases and 0 bases respectively, with 11 bases between them. Germline CDR1 reads MNHNS; CDR2 reads SASEGT. The CDR3 spans 15 residues.

This clone was picked up a small number of times. J is TRBJ2-5 and V is TRBV9, with 11 bases aligning to TRBD1. The CDR3 contains 15 residues. With 3 bases clipped from V and 5 bases from J, the junction kept 6 bases outside the gene matches. Germline V lookup: CDR1 SGDLS, CDR2 YYNGEE. The CDR3 region is CASSGGQGAGETQYF. The CDR3, as DNA: TGTGCCAGCAGCGGTGGACAGGGGGCCGGGGAGACCCAGTACTTC.

The V gene is TRBV19, the J gene TRBJ2-1; maybe TRBD2 (6 bases). Looked up from germline, CDR1 is LNHDA and CDR2 is SQIVND (reference sequence). This CDR3 contains 13 residues. Trimming shortened V by 3 bases and J by 10 bases, and 13 bases separated the two germline ends. The CDR3 region is CASSMRSSDEQFF. As DNA, the CDR3 is TGTGCCAGTAGTATGAGGTCTAGCGACGAGCAGTTCTTC.

This chain joins TRBV27 and TRBJ2-7; 7 bases are shared with TRBD1. This CDR3 comprises 16 residues. Germline CDR1 and CDR2: MNHEY and SMNVEV (reference sequence). V dropped 0 bases and J dropped 0; count of bases not matched to a gene: 5. The CDR3 spells CASSLSETGRSYEQYF. CDR3 DNA sequence: TGTGCCAGCAGTTTATCGGAGACAGGGCGCTCCTACGAGCAGTACTTC.

This chain connects TRBV13 to TRBJ1-2; 7 bases map to TRBD1. Germline CDR1 PRHDT, CDR2 FYEKMQ (reference sequence). J was trimmed by 4 bases and V by 0 bases; bases with no gene match: 2. The CDR3 loop spans 14 amino acids. CDR3 in amino acids: CASSLGTGSYGYTF. In nucleotides, the CDR3 is TGTGCCAGCAGCTTAGGGACAGGGAGCTATGGCTACACCTTC.

The chain couples TRBV4-3 to TRBJ2-5, with 9 bases matching TRBD2. Germline values: CDR1 LGHNA, CDR2 YSLEER. The CDR3 totals 15 residues. With V trimmed by 1 base and J by 2 bases, 2 bases remained unmatched. The CDR3 spells CASSQARGGQETQYF. The DNA of the CDR3 is TGCGCCAGCAGCCAAGCGCGGGGGGGGCAAGAGACCCAGTACTTC.

The rearrangement links TRBV7-2 to TRBJ2-3; D possibly corresponds to TRBD1 (5 bases). The germline V gene encodes CDR1 SGHTA and CDR2 FQGNSA. V was clipped by 3 bases and J by 1 base, with 8 bases between them. This CDR3 region has 14 residues. The CDR3 is CASSLVGRTDTQYF. CDR3 bases: TGTGCCAGCAGCTTGGTGGGGCGCACAGATACGCAGTATTTT.

This clone is categorized as large. The chain uses TRBV2 and TRBJ1-3, with TRBD1 matching 7 bases. The CDR3 sequence is 15 residues long. Losses at the gene ends were 4 bases for V and 0 bases for J; bases not matched to a gene: 3. CDR1 is SNHLY, CDR2 FYNNEI, per germline. The chain's CDR3 is CASSARTGSGNTIYF. DNA for the CDR3: TGTGCCAGCAGTGCACGGACAGGCTCTGGAAACACCATATATTTT.

The chain recombines TRBV28 with TRBJ2-5; D is uncertain. The CDR3 sequence is 14 residues long. Germline values: CDR1 MDHEN, CDR2 SYDVKM. Trimming removed 7 bases at V and 0 bases at J, with 12 bases between. CDR3 loop: CASTAARYQETQYF. In DNA, the CDR3 is TGTGCCAGCACCGCCGCTCGGTACCAAGAGACCCAGTACTTC. The variable domain in full, completed from reference TRBV28 and TRBJ2-5, reads DVKVTQSSRYLVKRTGEKVFLECVQDMDHENMFWYRQDPGLGLRLIYFSYDVKMKEKGDIPEGYSVSREKKERFSLILESASTNQTSMYLCASTAARYQETQYFGPGTRLLVL.

The chain links TRBV19 to TRBJ2-7; D is unresolved. Germline-derived CDR1 and CDR2 are LNHDA and SQIVND (reference sequence). With 3 bases removed from V and 2 bases from J, the gap between germline ends came to 8 bases. This CDR3 region has 13 residues. Written as DNA, the CDR3 is TGTGCCAGTAGTATGTCGGCGGCCTACGAGCAGTACTTC. It codes for CASSMSAAYEQYF.

The V call is TRBV7-2, the J call TRBJ2-5, with 8 bases fitting TRBD2. V lost 0 bases, J lost 4 bases, and 4 bases stayed unmatched. The CDR3 consists of 15 residues. The V gene's germline CDR1 is SGHTA and CDR2 FQGNSA. The CDR3 loop is CASSLAGGVLETQYF. DNA of the CDR3: TGTGCCAGCAGCTTAGCCGGGGGGGTGTTAGAGACCCAGTACTTC.

CDR3 sequence reads: CASTPGGGWDEQYF. The CDR3 bases are TGTGCCAGTACCCCGGGAGGGGGCTGGGACGAGCAGTACTTC. V usage is TRBV19 and J usage is TRBJ2-7; D perhaps matches TRBD2 (8 bases). Trimming removed 7 bases at V and 5 bases at J, with 18 bases between. Looked up from germline, CDR1 is LNHDA and CDR2 is SQIVND (reference sequence). The CDR3 extends over 14 amino acids.

CDR3 coding DNA: TGCGCCAGCAGCGGAGCGGGAGCAGATACGCAGTATTTT. Amino acid sequence: CASSGAGADTQYF. This rearrangement joins TRBV5-1 to TRBJ2-3; 8 nucleotides agree with TRBD2. The V gene's germline CDR1 is SGHRS and CDR2 YFSETQ. This CDR3 region has 13 residues. Germline trimming cut 4 bases from V and 4 bases from J; bases unmatched to any gene: 2.

The DNA of the CDR3 is TGCGCCAGCAGCCAAGTCAGGGCTGGCTATGGCTACACCTTC. This gives the protein CASSQVRAGYGYTF. The chain carries TRBV4-1 and TRBJ1-2, with a tentative D call TRBD1 (5 bases). This CDR3 region has 14 residues. V was clipped by 1 base and J by 4 bases, with 10 bases between them. The germline CDR1 and CDR2 sequences are MGHRA and YSYEKL.

The chain has TRBV15 and TRBJ2-1; D not resolved. Trimming stripped 5 bases from V and 6 bases from J, with 8 bases between. Germline V gene sequence: CDR1 LNHNV, CDR2 YYDKDF (reference sequence). The CDR3 loop spans 12 amino acids. The CDR3 nucleotides are TGTGCCACCAGCGTTGATCGCAATGAGCAGTTCTTC. Translation: CATSVDRNEQFF.

In its sample, this clone was seen once. The chain joins TRBV27 to TRBJ1-6, with D maybe TRBD1 (6 bases). CDR1 MNHEY and CDR2 SMNVEV come from the germline V gene (reference sequence). The CDR3 is made up of 12 amino acids. Trimming pared 7 bases from V and 8 bases from J, leaving 9 bases between. The CDR3 DNA sequence: TGTGCCAGCAAGACAGGTTATTCACCCCTCCACTTT. Encoded protein: CASKTGYSPLHF.

In this sample, this clone turned up a few times. The V and J genes are TRBV13 and TRBJ1-2, with D unresolved. V lost 0 bases, J lost 2 bases, and 13 bases lay in between. Germline loops: CDR1 PRHDT, CDR2 FYEKMQ (reference sequence). The CDR3 runs to 16 residues. CDR3 sequence reads: CASSLGRALGNYGYTF. DNA for the CDR3: TGTGCCAGCAGCTTAGGCCGCGCCCTAGGAAACTATGGCTACACCTTC.

The chain is built from TRBV2 and TRBJ1-1; no clear D. V shed 7 bases and J shed 2 bases, with 11 bases lying between them. Germline loops: CDR1 SNHLY, CDR2 FYNNEI. CDR3 size: 13 residues. The CDR3 DNA sequence: TGTGCCAGCATGGGCCCTGACAACACTGAAGCTTTCTTT. Its protein is CASMGPDNTEAFF.

The chain couples TRBV6-1 to TRBJ2-1; D ambiguous. V lost 1 base and J 9 bases, leaving 1 base between the germline ends. The germline gives CDR1 MNHNS, CDR2 SASEGT. CDR3 length equals 10 residues. The CDR3 DNA sequence: TGTGCCAGCAGTGAAGGTGAGCAGTTCTTC. Translation: CASSEGEQFF.

The chain employs TRBV9 and TRBJ2-3, with 7 positions matching TRBD2. There are 16 residues in the CDR3. Germline CDR1 SGDLS, CDR2 YYNGEE. V shed 0 bases and J 4 bases; nucleotides not matched to a gene: 8. The CDR3 spells CASSVVGGAGSDTQYF. The CDR3 DNA sequence: TGTGCCAGCAGCGTAGTGGGAGGGGCCGGTTCAGATACGCAGTATTTT.

The V and J genes are TRBV27 and TRBJ2-1, with TRBD1 matching over 8 bases. J lost 8 bases, V lost 3 bases, and 9 bases had no gene match. CDR1 and CDR2 (germline): MNHEY, SMNVEV (reference sequence). This CDR3 contains 15 residues. The CDR3 region has the DNA TGTGCCAGCAGTTTCCTCAGGACAGGGTGGGATGAGCAGTTCTTC. Translated, it gives CASSFLRTGWDEQFF.